This T cell receptor (beta chain) comes out of a study of read filtering for tumor transcriptome and immune sequencing. Across the study: Revised staging placed about 8 patients in R-ISS I, 15 to 20 in II, 6 or 7 in III. Per sample, TCR-region reads ranged about 3.5 to 11 million by IR-seq, roughly 75 to 1,400 by RNA-seq.

From roughly 400 ng of RNA, a library with molecular barcoded alpha/delta and beta/gamma adaptors was made. MiXCR, applied by TCRdb to the reads, yields one record per CDR3 protein. The data contain fewer than 90,000 distinct CDR3 sequences, more than 9% of them singletons. At least ten counts were recorded for this clonotype. Every patient had bone marrow sampled while the disease was active. The clonotype originates from a donor at least 40 years old with multiple myeloma. Source material: a population of CD138-negative cells sorted from bone marrow.

Written as DNA, the CDR3 is TGTGCCAGCAGCTTACTCTCTGACCAAGAGACCCAGTACTTC. Its translation is CASSLLSDQETQYF. This rearrangement joins TRBV7-9 to TRBJ2-5, with D uncertain. Germline CDR1 reads SEHNR; CDR2 reads FQNEAQ (reference sequence). The CDR3 contains 14 residues. Trimming shortened V by 2 bases and J by 0 bases, and 7 bases separated the two germline ends. The whole variable domain, remainder taken from reference TRBV7-9 and TRBJ2-5, is DTGVSQNPRHKITKRGQNVTFRCDPISEHNRLYWYRQTLGQGPEFLTYFQNEAQLEKSRLLSDRFSAERPKGSFSTLEIQRTEQGDSAMYLCASSLLSDQETQYFGPGTRLLVL.